A selection of T cell receptor beta chains follows, all from one sample in a study of human T cells and chemical hapten exposure. TCRdb processed the RACE reads anew with MiXCR; each CDR3 protein has one entry. The sample consists of more than 90,000 distinct CDR3 sequences, 10% to 12% of them appearing once. Material: whole blood, obtained in connection with sensitization to the hapten diphenylcyclopropenone (DPC). The receptors originated from a woman aged 40 to 55 with alopecia areata. Some clones in this sample may be carry-over from other donors' samples. Both conserved end residues are trimmed from each CDR3. Fields, in order: V gene, J gene, CDR3 protein.

v_call: TRBV9
j_call: TRBJ2-7
cdr3_aa: ASSPWDSPYEQY

v_call: TRBV11-2
j_call: TRBJ2-4
cdr3_aa: ASSLDQQEGIQY

v_call: TRBV20-1
j_call: TRBJ1-1
cdr3_aa: SASSAPMNTEVF

v_call: TRBV20-1
j_call: TRBJ1-1
cdr3_aa: SARSGVTEAF

v_call: TRBV5-1
j_call: TRBJ1-2
cdr3_aa: ASSLEGQSYGYT

v_call: TRBV6-2/TRBV6-3
j_call: TRBJ2-7
cdr3_aa: ASSYGGLPYEQY

v_call: TRBV5-1
j_call: TRBJ1-2
cdr3_aa: ASSSVETRLYGYT

v_call: TRBV27
j_call: TRBJ1-3
cdr3_aa: ASSPTANSGNTIY

v_call: TRBV7-2
j_call: TRBJ2-1
cdr3_aa: ALGGYNEQF

v_call: TRBV9
j_call: TRBJ2-3
cdr3_aa: ASSGQGTGTDTQY

v_call: TRBV6-2/TRBV6-3
j_call: TRBJ1-5
cdr3_aa: ASSYSRSNQPQH

v_call: TRBV28
j_call: TRBJ1-3
cdr3_aa: ASSLMGRGNTIY

v_call: TRBV27
j_call: TRBJ2-1
cdr3_aa: ASSLWDPSSEQF

v_call: TRBV4-3
j_call: TRBJ2-4
cdr3_aa: ASSQQQGRDIQY

v_call: TRBV24-1
j_call: TRBJ2-7
cdr3_aa: ATSDPNTYEQY

v_call: TRBV11-2
j_call: TRBJ2-7
cdr3_aa: ASSPRWMGAYEQY

v_call: TRBV27
j_call: TRBJ2-2
cdr3_aa: ASSFSRQGKAGELF

v_call: TRBV7-2
j_call: TRBJ2-3
cdr3_aa: ASSWTGTGTDTQY

v_call: TRBV25-1
j_call: TRBJ2-3
cdr3_aa: ASSSGVAPHIDTQY

v_call: TRBV6-5
j_call: TRBJ1-5
cdr3_aa: ASSYRESNQPQH

v_call: TRBV9
j_call: TRBJ2-2
cdr3_aa: ATSRQANTGELF

v_call: TRBV28
j_call: TRBJ2-3
cdr3_aa: ASTPWGGQKAQY

v_call: TRBV9
j_call: TRBJ2-5
cdr3_aa: AISVGRFQETQY

v_call: TRBV7-3
j_call: TRBJ1-2
cdr3_aa: ASTNGTLYGYT

v_call: TRBV30
j_call: TRBJ2-3
cdr3_aa: ASWVWGSTDTQY

v_call: TRBV18
j_call: TRBJ1-1
cdr3_aa: ASSPSQSAEAF

v_call: TRBV7-6
j_call: TRBJ2-3
cdr3_aa: ASSNGLARDTQY

v_call: TRBV7-9
j_call: TRBJ1-2
cdr3_aa: ASSRMDT

v_call: TRBV3-1
j_call: TRBJ2-1
cdr3_aa: ASSRLQDDEQF

v_call: TRBV6-2/TRBV6-3
j_call: TRBJ2-7
cdr3_aa: ASSQTVLLANY

v_call: TRBV7-9
j_call: TRBJ2-5
cdr3_aa: ASSARGKETQY

v_call: TRBV7-3
j_call: TRBJ2-5
cdr3_aa: ASSLIPVLGETQY

v_call: TRBV12-3/TRBV12-4
j_call: TRBJ2-7
cdr3_aa: ASTPGLARTYEQY

v_call: TRBV12-3/TRBV12-4
j_call: TRBJ2-7
cdr3_aa: ASSLEQYEQY

v_call: TRBV20-1
j_call: TRBJ2-2
cdr3_aa: SAGQGGNTGELF

v_call: TRBV6-2/TRBV6-3
j_call: TRBJ2-7
cdr3_aa: ASSQTYEQY

v_call: TRBV7-8
j_call: TRBJ1-1
cdr3_aa: ASREGGNTEAF

v_call: TRBV11-2
j_call: TRBJ2-1
cdr3_aa: ASSSGLDNEQF

v_call: TRBV18
j_call: TRBJ1-3
cdr3_aa: ASSPDRLSGNTIY

v_call: TRBV6-1
j_call: TRBJ2-5
cdr3_aa: ASSSGVETQY

v_call: TRBV30
j_call: TRBJ2-7
cdr3_aa: AWSVGPYEQY

v_call: TRBV18
j_call: TRBJ2-2
cdr3_aa: ASSPPSGRAVGELF